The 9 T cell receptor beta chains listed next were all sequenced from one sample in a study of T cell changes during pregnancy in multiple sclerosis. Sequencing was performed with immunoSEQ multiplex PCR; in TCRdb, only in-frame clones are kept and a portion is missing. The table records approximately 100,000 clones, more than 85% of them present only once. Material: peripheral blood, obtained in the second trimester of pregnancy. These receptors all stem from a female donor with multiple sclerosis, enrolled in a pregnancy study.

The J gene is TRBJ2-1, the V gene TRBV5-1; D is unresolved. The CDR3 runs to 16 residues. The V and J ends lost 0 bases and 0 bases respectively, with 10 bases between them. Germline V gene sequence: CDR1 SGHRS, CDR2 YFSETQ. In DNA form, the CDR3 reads TGCGCCAGCAGCTTGGACAGACCAAACTCCTACAATGAGCAGTTCTTC. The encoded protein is CASSLDRPNSYNEQFF. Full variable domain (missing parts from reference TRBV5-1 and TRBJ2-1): KAGVTQTPRYLIKTRGQQVTLSCSPISGHRSVSWYQQTPGQGLQFLFEYFSETQRNKGNFPGRFSGRQFSNSRSEMNVSTLELGDSALYLCASSLDRPNSYNEQFFGPGTRLTVL.

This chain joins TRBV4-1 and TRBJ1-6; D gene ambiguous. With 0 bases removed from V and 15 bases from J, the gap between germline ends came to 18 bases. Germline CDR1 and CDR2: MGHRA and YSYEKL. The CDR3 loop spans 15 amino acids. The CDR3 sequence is CASSQDPMERAGLHF. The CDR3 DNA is TGCGCCAGCAGCCAAGACCCCATGGAGAGAGCCGGCCTCCACTTT.

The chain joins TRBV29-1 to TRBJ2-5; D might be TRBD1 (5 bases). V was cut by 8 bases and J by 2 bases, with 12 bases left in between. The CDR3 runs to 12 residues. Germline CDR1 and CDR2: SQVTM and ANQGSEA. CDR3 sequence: CSMLGLQETQYF. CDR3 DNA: TGCAGCATGTTGGGGCTACAAGAGACCCAGTACTTC.

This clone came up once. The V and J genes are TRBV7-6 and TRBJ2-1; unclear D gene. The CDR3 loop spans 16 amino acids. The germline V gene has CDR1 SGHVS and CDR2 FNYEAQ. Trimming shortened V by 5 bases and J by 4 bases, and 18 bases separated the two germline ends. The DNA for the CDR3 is TGTGCCAGCAGCCTTGGATCCAGGTTCAGTTACAATGAGCAGTTCTTC. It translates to CASSLGSRFSYNEQFF.

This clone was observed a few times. This CDR3 is CAWTGQTNSPLHF. The CDR3 DNA sequence: TGTGCCTGGACGGGACAGACCAATTCACCCCTCCACTTT. The J gene is TRBJ1-6, the V gene TRBV30, with 7 bases aligning to TRBD1. With V trimmed by 4 bases and J by 7 bases, 4 bases remained unmatched. From germline, CDR1 is GTSNPN and CDR2 SVGIG (reference sequence). The CDR3 has 13 amino acids.

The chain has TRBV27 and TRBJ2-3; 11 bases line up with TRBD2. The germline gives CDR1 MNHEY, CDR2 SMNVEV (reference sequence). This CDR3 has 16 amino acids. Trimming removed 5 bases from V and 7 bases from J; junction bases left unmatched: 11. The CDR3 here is CASSPLAGGRKYTQYF. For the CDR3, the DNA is TGTGCCAGCAGTCCTCTAGCGGGAGGCCGAAAGTATACGCAGTATTTT.

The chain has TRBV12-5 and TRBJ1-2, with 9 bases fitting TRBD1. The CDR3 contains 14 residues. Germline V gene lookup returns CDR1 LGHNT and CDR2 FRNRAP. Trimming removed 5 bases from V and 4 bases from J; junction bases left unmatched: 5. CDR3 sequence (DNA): TGTGCTAGTGGTGGAGACAGGGGGGTCTATGGCTACACCTTC. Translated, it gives CASGGDRGVYGYTF.

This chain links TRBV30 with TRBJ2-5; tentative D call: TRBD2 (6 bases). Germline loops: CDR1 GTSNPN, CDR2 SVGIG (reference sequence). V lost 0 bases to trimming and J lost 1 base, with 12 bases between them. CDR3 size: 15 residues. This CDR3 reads CAWSVVGGSQETQYF. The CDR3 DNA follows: TGTGCCTGGAGTGTAGTTGGAGGGAGCCAAGAGACCCAGTACTTC.

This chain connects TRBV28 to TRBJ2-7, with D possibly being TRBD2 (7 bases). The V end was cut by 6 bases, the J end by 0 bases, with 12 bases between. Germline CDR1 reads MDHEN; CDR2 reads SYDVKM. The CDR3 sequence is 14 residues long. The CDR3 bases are TGTGCCAGCAGGGGCGGGGGCAGCTCCTACGAGCAGTACTTC. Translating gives CASRGGGSSYEQYF. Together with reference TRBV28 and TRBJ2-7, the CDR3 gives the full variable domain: DVKVTQSSRYLVKRTGEKVFLECVQDMDHENMFWYRQDPGLGLRLIYFSYDVKMKEKGDIPEGYSVSREKKERFSLILESASTNQTSMYLCASRGGGSSYEQYFGPGTRLTVT.